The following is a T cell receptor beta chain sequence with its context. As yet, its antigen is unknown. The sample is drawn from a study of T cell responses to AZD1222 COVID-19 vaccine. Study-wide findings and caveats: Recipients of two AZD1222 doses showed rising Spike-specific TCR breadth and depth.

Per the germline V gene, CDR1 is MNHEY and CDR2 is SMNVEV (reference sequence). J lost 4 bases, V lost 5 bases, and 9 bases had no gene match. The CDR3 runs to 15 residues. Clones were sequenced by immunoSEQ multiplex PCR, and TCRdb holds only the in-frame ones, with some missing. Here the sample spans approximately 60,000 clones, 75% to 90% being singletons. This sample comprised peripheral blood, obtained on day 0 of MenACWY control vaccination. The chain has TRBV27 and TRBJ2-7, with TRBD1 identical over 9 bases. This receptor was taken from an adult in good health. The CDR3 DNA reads TGTGCCAGCAGTCTCCGAAGGGGACAGGGATACGAGCAGTACTTC. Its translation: CASSLRRGQGYEQYF.